One and the same sample provided the 17 T cell receptor beta chains below, sequenced in a study of molecular identifiers for immune sequencing clone quantification. TCRdb analysed the PCR reads with MiXCR anew, one entry per CDR3 protein. This sample has under 800,000 distinct CDR3 sequences, with 25% found just once. Sequencing was performed on naive CD8+ T cells from blood, with Jurkat cell RNA spiked in. Subset given: FACS-sorted CD8+CD4-CCR7+CD45RA+ naive T cells. The receptors shown here come from a human donor in good health. Some libraries in this study had Jurkat cell RNA spiked in.

Comment on this clonotype: One base away lies a much larger clone, so this may be a sequencing read error. The chain combines TRBV6-6 with TRBJ1-5, with D tentatively TRBD1 (6 bases). CDR1 and CDR2 from the germline V gene are MNHNY and SVGAGI (reference sequence). The CDR3 runs to 15 residues. The CDR3 region is CASSYERGGDQPPHF. The CDR3, as DNA: TGTGCCAGCAGTTACGAGAGAGGGGGGGATCAGCCCCCGCATTTT.

About this clonotype itself: A single base separates this from a much larger clone, so it may be a read error. Since the CDR3 does not end with the conserved phenylalanine or tryptophan, this likely comes from a read error. The chain employs TRBV9 and TRBJ1-1, with D tentatively TRBD1 (5 bases). Trimming cost V 0 bases and J 2 bases, with 8 bases left between them. CDR1 and CDR2 (germline): SGDLS, YYNGEE. This CDR3 is 14 amino acids long. CDR3 DNA sequence: TGTGCCAGCAGCGTAGACCAGGGCAACACTGAAGCTTTCCTT. It encodes CASSVDQGNTEAFL.

In regard to this clonotype: The conserved closing phenylalanine or tryptophan is absent in this CDR3, likely reflecting a read error. V and J are TRBV24-1 and TRBJ2-5; D gene unclear. The CDR3 has 13 amino acids. Germline V gives CDR1 KGHDR, CDR2 SFDVKD. Trimming removed 5 bases at V and 3 bases at J, with 9 bases between. CDR3 bases: TGTGCCACCAGTGCCGGAACCGAAGAGACCCAGTACTAC. Translated: CATSAGTEETQYY.

About this clonotype itself: This may stem from a read error, because a much larger clone lies one nucleotide away. The chain combines TRBV12-3 or TRBV12-4 with TRBJ2-5; no clear D gene. This CDR3 has 15 amino acids. The germline V and J ends were trimmed by 9 bases and 4 bases, with 21 bases remaining between them. The CDR3 loop is CASSIYRLQRETQYF. The CDR3 nucleotides read TGTGCCAGTTCGATATATAGGCTCCAGCGAGAGACCCAGTACTTC.

As regards this clonotype: Being one base from a much bigger clone, this may be a read error. This chain links TRBV20-1 with TRBJ2-5; no clear D gene. The CDR3 consists of 12 residues. Per germline, CDR1 DFQATT and CDR2 SNEGSKA (reference sequence). This CDR3 reads CSAGRVLETQCF. CDR3 nucleotides: TGCAGTGCCGGACGCGTTCTTGAGACCCAGTGCTTC.

The table lists this clonotype with many counts. The chain carries TRBV12-3 or TRBV12-4 and TRBJ2-3; D is uncertain. CDR3 size: 12 residues. The V end was cut by 5 bases, the J end by 10 bases, with 13 bases between. The CDR3 spells CASSTPAASQYF. CDR3 nucleotide sequence: TGTGCCAGCAGTACCCCCGCCGCCTCGCAGTATTTT.

The sample holds a few counts of this clonotype. The chain carries TRBV5-6 and TRBJ2-7; 7 bases match TRBD2. The length of the CDR3 is 15 residues. J was trimmed by 2 bases and V by 6 bases; bases with no gene match: 11. Germline V lookup: CDR1 SGHDT, CDR2 YYEEEE. CDR3 in DNA: TGTGCCAGCACCTATGGGGGGAGGGCAGCCTACGAGCAGTACTTC. This sequence encodes CASTYGGRAAYEQYF.

This clonotype came up a few times. The junction does not match germline at one end; this may be a read error. The chain is built from TRBV27 and TRBJ2-7, with D maybe TRBD1 (5 bases). This CDR3 is 13 amino acids long. The germline CDR1 and CDR2 sequences are MNHEY and SMNVEV (reference sequence). In DNA, the CDR3 is TGTGCCAGCAGTTCACGACAGCTCCACGAGCAGCACTTC. Its translation: CASSSRQLHEQHF.

J is TRBJ1-1 and V is TRBV19, with D unresolved. Trimming stripped 3 bases from V and 0 bases from J, with 5 bases between. Germline V CDR1 and CDR2: LNHDA, SQIVND (reference sequence). The length of the CDR3 is 13 residues. CDR3: CASSMPLNTEAFF. The CDR3 coding sequence is TGTGCCAGTAGTATGCCCCTGAACACTGAAGCTTTCTTT.

This clonotype was detected only a few times. V gene TRBV4-3 combines with J gene TRBJ2-3; the D gene is possibly TRBD1 (6 bases). The CDR3 has 15 amino acids. The V gene's germline CDR1 is LGHNA and CDR2 YSLEER. Trimming pared 5 bases from V and 6 bases from J, leaving 18 bases between. The CDR3 nucleotides read TGCGCCAGCAGCTACCTCAGGGGTTCGTTTGATACGCAGTATTTT. Amino acid sequence: CASSYLRGSFDTQYF.

This clonotype was detected only a few times. This rearrangement joins TRBV19 to TRBJ1-2; D is unclear. CDR3 size: 13 residues. From germline, CDR1 is LNHDA and CDR2 SQIVND (reference sequence). Trimming pared 2 bases from V and 8 bases from J, leaving 12 bases between. The CDR3 loop reads CASSITAITGYTF. The CDR3, as DNA: TGTGCCAGTAGTATAACGGCGATAACAGGCTACACCTTC. The variable domain in full, completed from reference TRBV19 and TRBJ1-2, reads DGGITQSPKYLFRKEGQNVTLSCEQNLNHDAMYWYRQDPGQGLRLIYYSQIVNDFQKGDIAEGYSVSREKKESFPLTVTSAQKNPTAFYLCASSITAITGYTFGSGTRLTVV.

To note about this clonotype: At one end, the junction sequence differs from germline, possibly due to a read error. The V and J genes are TRBV7-6 and TRBJ2-7; 7 nucleotides align to TRBD1. This CDR3 has 14 amino acids. CDR1 and CDR2 from the germline V gene are SGHVS and FNYEAQ. The CDR3 region has the DNA TGTACCAGCAGTTTGGACAGGAGCTCCTACGAGCAGTACTTC. Its protein product is CTSSLDRSSYEQYF. The full variable domain, in which reference TRBV7-6 and TRBJ2-7 provide the parts outside the CDR3, is GAGVSQSPRYKVTKRGQDVALRCDPISGHVSLYWYRQALGQGPEFLTYFNYEAQQDKSGLPNDRFSAERPEGSISTLTIQRTEQRDSAMYRCTSSLDRSSYEQYFGPGTRLTVT.

V usage is TRBV30 and J usage is TRBJ2-1; the D is unclear. Trimming took off 1 base at V and 0 bases at J, with 7 bases between the two ends. The germline gives CDR1 GTSNPN, CDR2 SVGIG (reference sequence). This CDR3 contains 14 residues. The CDR3 spells CAWSEIVSYNEQFF. The CDR3, as DNA: TGTGCCTGGAGTGAGATTGTCTCCTACAATGAGCAGTTCTTC.

This clonotype occurred many times. V gene TRBV14 combines with J gene TRBJ2-1; perhaps TRBD2 as D (6 bases). V was cut by 1 base and J by 9 bases, with 7 bases left in between. The CDR3 totals 12 residues. In germline, CDR1 is SGHDN, CDR2 FVKESK. This CDR3 reads CASSQVRGEQFF. CDR3 sequence (DNA): TGTGCCAGCAGCCAAGTGCGGGGTGAGCAGTTCTTC.

In this sample, this clonotype turned up a few times. This chain connects TRBV12-3 or TRBV12-4 to TRBJ1-5; D call uncertain. Trimming took 6 bases from V and 7 from J, leaving 19 bases between them. This CDR3 has 15 residues. DNA for the CDR3: TGTGCCAGCAGCGGGGTTGGTGGAGGGATGCAGCCCCAGCATTTT. Protein product: CASSGVGGGMQPQHF.

This clonotype was counted only a few times. V usage is TRBV29-1 and J usage is TRBJ2-7, with TRBD1 matching over 12 bases. V dropped 4 bases and J dropped 3; count of bases not matched to a gene: 4. This CDR3 comprises 14 residues. CDR1 is SQVTM and CDR2 is ANQGSEA in the germline V gene. The CDR3 DNA reads TGCAGCGTTGCGGGGACAGGGGGCTTCTACGAGCAGTACTTC. This codes for CSVAGTGGFYEQYF.

Worth noting for this clonotype: Mismatch with germline at one junction end may stem from a read error. The chain links TRBV5-1 to TRBJ2-1; 16 bases align to TRBD2. CDR3 length: 22 amino acids. Germline assignment: CDR1 SGHRS and CDR2 YFSETQ. The CDR3: CASSSTPGTSGRAYKIYNEQSF. The CDR3 DNA reads as TGCGCCAGCAGCTCGACCCCCGGGACTAGCGGGAGGGCCTATAAGATCTACAATGAGCAGTCCTTC.